The 10 T cell receptor beta chains reported below all come from one sample, sequenced in a study of response to subunit inactivated influenza vaccine (dated by TCRdb to 2016 to 2018). Libraries were prepared through RT-PCR. Data came from an Illumina HiSeq 2500. The raw public reads went through TCRdb reprocessing: fastp at Q25, MiXCR clone calling, in-frame beta chains kept. Each CDR3 protein gets just one entry, which takes the most common genes and DNA from the rows behind it. The sample has approximately 500,000 distinct CDR3 sequences on record, 10% to 15% of them singletons. The ten largest clones capture around 13% of the sample. The time point label for this specimen denotes: more than 40 days after influenza vaccine administration. This sample comprised PBMCs from blood, obtained 45 days after vaccination. The receptors derive from a man aged 50-59 years who received an inactivated influenza vaccine. Donor details come from another sample of the same person, matched by shared clones.

This chain links TRBV6-2 or TRBV6-3 with TRBJ1-5; no clear D gene. The ends were cut back, 3 bases at V and 9 bases at J, with 15 bases in the middle. Germline-derived CDR1 and CDR2 are MNHEY and SVGEGT. This CDR3 comprises 14 residues. The CDR3 reads CASSYADGRMPQHF. The CDR3 DNA follows: TGTGCCAGCAGTTATGCGGACGGGAGGATGCCCCAGCATTTT.

The J gene is TRBJ2-1, the V gene TRBV6-2 or TRBV6-3; D is perhaps TRBD1 (7 bases). This CDR3 contains 16 residues. The germline V gene encodes CDR1 MNHEY and CDR2 SVGEGT. V lost 5 bases to trimming and J lost 5 bases, with 19 bases between them. The CDR3 DNA sequence: TGTGCCAGCAGTCACACAGGGGCGGGACTCAACAATGAGCAGTTCTTC. It encodes CASSHTGAGLNNEQFF.

In this sample, this clonotype turned up many times. V and J are TRBV6-6 and TRBJ1-2; perhaps TRBD1 as D (5 bases). CDR1 is MNHNY, CDR2 SVGAGI, per germline (reference sequence). This CDR3 comprises 13 residues. V was shortened by 4 bases and J by 1 base, with 7 bases between the two germline ends. Here the CDR3 reads CASSSTVNYGYTF. The CDR3 region has the DNA TGTGCCAGCAGTTCGACAGTTAACTATGGCTACACCTTC.

This clonotype was found a few times. V gene TRBV19 combines with J gene TRBJ2-1; TRBD2 agrees at 11 bases. Germline V gives CDR1 LNHDA, CDR2 SQIVND (reference sequence). The CDR3 length is 14 residues. The V segment lost 5 bases and the J segment 13 bases; nucleotides outside the gene matches: 10. The CDR3 loop is CASSFGSGTSGQFF. The DNA of the CDR3 is TGTGCCAGTAGTTTCGGCTCCGGGACTAGCGGCCAGTTCTTC.

The chain carries TRBV6-2 or TRBV6-3 and TRBJ2-5, with D perhaps matching TRBD1 or TRBD2 (5 bases each). CDR1 is MNHEY, CDR2 SVGEGT, per germline. Trimming stripped 7 bases from V and 2 bases from J, with 14 bases between. The CDR3 contains 14 residues. The CDR3 DNA sequence: TGTGCCAGCACCGCTATTTGGGGGCAAGAGACCCAGTACTTC. This translates into CASTAIWGQETQYF.

As for this clonotype: One end of the junction does not line up with germline, which may come from a read error. This rearrangement joins TRBV28 to TRBJ1-5; D is undetermined. The CDR3 sequence is 15 residues long. The germline V gene encodes CDR1 MDHEN and CDR2 SYDVKM. CDR3 in amino acids: CASGLVPNSNQPQHF. The CDR3 nucleotides read TGTGCCAGCGGTTTGGTCCCCAATAGCAATCAGCCCCAGCATTTT.

This clonotype was recorded at least ten times. This chain uses TRBV4-3 with TRBJ2-1; 8 bases agree with TRBD2. Germline V gives CDR1 LGHNA, CDR2 YSLEER. There are 16 residues in the CDR3. The ends lost 0 bases at V and 3 bases at J; junction bases unmatched: 4. CDR3 region: CASSQEAAGGYNEQFF. Here the CDR3 DNA reads TGCGCCAGCAGCCAAGAGGCGGCGGGGGGCTACAATGAGCAGTTCTTC.

V and J are TRBV11-2 and TRBJ2-1; TRBD2 matches at 13 bases. CDR1 SGHAT and CDR2 FQNNGV come from the germline V gene. With V trimmed by 2 bases and J by 3 bases, 10 bases remained unmatched. The CDR3 is 19 amino acids. DNA of the CDR3: TGTGCCAGCAGCTTAAACAACCTTAGGACTAGCGGGAGCTACAATGAGCAGTTCTTC. Translating gives CASSLNNLRTSGSYNEQFF.

This clonotype has more than one count but fewer than ten. The rearrangement joins TRBV5-1 to TRBJ1-4; D uncertain. Germline lookup yields CDR1 SGHRS and CDR2 YFSETQ. V was clipped by 9 bases and J by 17 bases, with 23 bases between them. The CDR3 is 12 residues long. CDR3 bases: TGCGCCAACTCCGCATCGGGCCGCCGAAGATTTTTT. This codes for CANSASGRRRFF.

This sequence joins TRBV7-2 and TRBJ2-1, with 11 positions matching TRBD2. The CDR3 contains 15 residues. The germline gives CDR1 SGHTA, CDR2 FQGNSA. Trimming at V came to 1 base and at J to 7 bases, leaving 3 bases not matched to a gene. The CDR3 bases are TGTGCCAGCAGCTTAGTTAGCGGGGGGGCGAATGAGCAGTTCTTC. Amino acids: CASSLVSGGANEQFF.